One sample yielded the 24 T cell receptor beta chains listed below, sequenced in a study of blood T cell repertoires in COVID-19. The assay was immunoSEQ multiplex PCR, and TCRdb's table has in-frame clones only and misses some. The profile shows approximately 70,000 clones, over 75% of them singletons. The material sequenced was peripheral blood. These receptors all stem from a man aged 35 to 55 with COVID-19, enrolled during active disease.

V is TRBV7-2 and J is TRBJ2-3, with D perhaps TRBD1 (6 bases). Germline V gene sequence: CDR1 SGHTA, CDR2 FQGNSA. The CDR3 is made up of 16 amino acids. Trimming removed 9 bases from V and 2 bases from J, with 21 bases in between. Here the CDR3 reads CASNPRGTGVTDTQYF. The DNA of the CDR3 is TGTGCCAGTAACCCCAGGGGAACAGGAGTCACAGATACGCAGTATTTT.

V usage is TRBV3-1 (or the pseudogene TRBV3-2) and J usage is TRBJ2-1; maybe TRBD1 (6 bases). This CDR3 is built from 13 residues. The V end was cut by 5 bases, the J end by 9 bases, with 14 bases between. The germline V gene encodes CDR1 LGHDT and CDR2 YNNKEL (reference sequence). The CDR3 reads CASSLQQGAEQFF. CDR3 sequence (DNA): TGTGCCAGCAGCTTACAACAGGGTGCTGAGCAGTTCTTC.

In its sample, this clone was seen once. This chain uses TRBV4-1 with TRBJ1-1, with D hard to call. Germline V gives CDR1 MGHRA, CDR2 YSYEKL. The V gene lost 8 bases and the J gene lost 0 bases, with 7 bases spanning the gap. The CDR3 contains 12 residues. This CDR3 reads CASYSLNTEAFF. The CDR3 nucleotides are TGCGCCAGCTACAGCTTGAACACTGAAGCTTTCTTT.

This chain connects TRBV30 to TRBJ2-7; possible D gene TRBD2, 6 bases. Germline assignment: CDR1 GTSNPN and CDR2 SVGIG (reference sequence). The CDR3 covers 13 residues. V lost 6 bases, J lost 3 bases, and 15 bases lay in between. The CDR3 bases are TGTGCCTGCCACCCCCCGGAGGGCTACGAGCAGTACTTC. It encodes CACHPPEGYEQYF. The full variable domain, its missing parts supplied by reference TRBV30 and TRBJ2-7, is SQTIHQWPATLVQPVGSPLSLECTVEGTSNPNLYWYRQAAGRGLQLLFYSVGIGQISSEVPQNLSASRPQDRQFILSSKKLLLSDSGFYLCACHPPEGYEQYFGPGTRLTVT.

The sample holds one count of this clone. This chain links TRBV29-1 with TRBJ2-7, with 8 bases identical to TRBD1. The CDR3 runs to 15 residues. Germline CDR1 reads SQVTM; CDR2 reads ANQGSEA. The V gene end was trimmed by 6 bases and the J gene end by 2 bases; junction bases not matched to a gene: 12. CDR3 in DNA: TGCAGCGTCGCGCCGGGACAGGCAGGTACCTACGAGCAGTACTTC. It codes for CSVAPGQAGTYEQYF.

Here the CDR3 DNA reads TGTGCCAGCAGCGTAGCTGGGCGGGGGGGATACAATGAGCAGTTCTTC. Protein sequence: CASSVAGRGGYNEQFF. The chain joins TRBV9 to TRBJ2-1; 9 bases are a match to TRBD2. Per germline, CDR1 SGDLS and CDR2 YYNGEE. J gave up 4 bases and V 0 bases, and 5 bases lay outside the gene matches. The CDR3 is made up of 16 amino acids.

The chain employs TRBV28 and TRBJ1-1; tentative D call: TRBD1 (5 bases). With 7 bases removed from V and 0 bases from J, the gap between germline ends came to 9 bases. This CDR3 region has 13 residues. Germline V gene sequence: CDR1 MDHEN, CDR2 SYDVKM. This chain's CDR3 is CASKEGLNTEAFF. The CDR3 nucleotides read TGTGCCAGCAAGGAGGGACTGAACACTGAAGCTTTCTTT.

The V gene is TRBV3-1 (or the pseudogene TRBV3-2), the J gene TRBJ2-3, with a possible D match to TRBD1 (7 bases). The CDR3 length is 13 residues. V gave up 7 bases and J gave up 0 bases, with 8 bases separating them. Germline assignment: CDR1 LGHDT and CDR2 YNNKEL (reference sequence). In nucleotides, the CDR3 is TGTGCCAGCACAGGGGGGAGCACAGATACGCAGTATTTT. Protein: CASTGGSTDTQYF.

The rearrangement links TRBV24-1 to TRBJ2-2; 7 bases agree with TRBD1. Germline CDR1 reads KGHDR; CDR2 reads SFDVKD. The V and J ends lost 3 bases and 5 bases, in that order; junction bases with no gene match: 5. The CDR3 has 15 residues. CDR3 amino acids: CATSDRDSDTGELFF. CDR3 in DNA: TGTGCCACCAGTGATAGGGACAGTGATACCGGGGAGCTGTTTTTT.

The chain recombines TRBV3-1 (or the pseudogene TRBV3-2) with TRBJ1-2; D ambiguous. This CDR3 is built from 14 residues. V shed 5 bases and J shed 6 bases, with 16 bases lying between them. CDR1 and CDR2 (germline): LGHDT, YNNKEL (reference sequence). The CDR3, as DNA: TGTGCCAGCAGCGGGAGAGGTCGGAAGGATGGCTACACCTTC. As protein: CASSGRGRKDGYTF.

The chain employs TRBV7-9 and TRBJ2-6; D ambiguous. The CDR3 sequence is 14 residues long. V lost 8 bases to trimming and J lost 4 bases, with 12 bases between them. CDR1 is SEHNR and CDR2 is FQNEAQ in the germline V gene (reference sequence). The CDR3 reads CASEDGYGANVLTF. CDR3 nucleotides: TGTGCCAGCGAAGACGGGTACGGGGCCAACGTCCTGACTTTC.

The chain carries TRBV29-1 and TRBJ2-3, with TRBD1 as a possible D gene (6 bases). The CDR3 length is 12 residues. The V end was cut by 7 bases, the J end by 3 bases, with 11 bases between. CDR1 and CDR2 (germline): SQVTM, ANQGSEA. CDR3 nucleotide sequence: TGCAGCGGGGACACCTCAACAGATACGCAGTATTTT. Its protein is CSGDTSTDTQYF.

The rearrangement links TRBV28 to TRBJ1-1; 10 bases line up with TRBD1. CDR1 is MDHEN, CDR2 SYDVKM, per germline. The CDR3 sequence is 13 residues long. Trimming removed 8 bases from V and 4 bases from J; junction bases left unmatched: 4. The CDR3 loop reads CASRRQGATEAFF. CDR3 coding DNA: TGTGCCAGCCGAAGACAGGGGGCCACTGAAGCTTTCTTT.

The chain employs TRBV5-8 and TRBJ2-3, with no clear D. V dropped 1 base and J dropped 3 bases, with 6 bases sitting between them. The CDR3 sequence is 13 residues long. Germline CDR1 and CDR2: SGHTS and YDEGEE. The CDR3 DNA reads TGTGCCAGCAGCTTGCAGGTAACAGATACGCAGTATTTT. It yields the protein CASSLQVTDTQYF.

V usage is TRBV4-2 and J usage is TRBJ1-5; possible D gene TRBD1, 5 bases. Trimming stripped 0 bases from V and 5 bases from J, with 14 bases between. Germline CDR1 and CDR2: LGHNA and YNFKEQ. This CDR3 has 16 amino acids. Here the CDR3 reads CASSQDKQEAYQPQHF. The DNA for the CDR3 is TGTGCCAGCAGCCAAGATAAACAGGAAGCTTATCAGCCCCAGCATTTT.

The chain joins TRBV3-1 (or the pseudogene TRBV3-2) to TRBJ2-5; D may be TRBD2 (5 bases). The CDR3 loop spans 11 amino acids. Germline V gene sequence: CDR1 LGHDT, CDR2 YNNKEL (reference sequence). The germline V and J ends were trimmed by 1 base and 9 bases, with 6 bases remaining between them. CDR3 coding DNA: TGTGCCAGCAGCCAAGCGGAGGCCCAGTACTTC. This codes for CASSQAEAQYF.

The CDR3 loop reads CASSSDRDSGNTIYF. The CDR3 DNA reads as TGTGCCAGCAGCTCGGACAGAGACTCTGGAAACACCATATATTTT. The chain is built from TRBV5-6 and TRBJ1-3, with D maybe TRBD1 (6 bases). Germline CDR1 reads SGHDT; CDR2 reads YYEEEE. This CDR3 has 15 residues. V lost 3 bases, J lost 0 bases, and 10 bases lay in between. Complete variable domain (other parts from reference TRBV5-6 and TRBJ1-3): DAGVTQSPTHLIKTRGQQVTLRCSPKSGHDTVSWYQQALGQGPQFIFQYYEEEERQRGNFPDRFSGHQFPNYSSELNVNALLLGDSALYLCASSSDRDSGNTIYFGEGSWLTVV.

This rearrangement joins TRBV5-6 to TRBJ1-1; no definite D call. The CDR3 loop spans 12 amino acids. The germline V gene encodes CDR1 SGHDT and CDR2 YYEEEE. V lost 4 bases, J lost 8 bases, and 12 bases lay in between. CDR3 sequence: CASSRAGTEAFF. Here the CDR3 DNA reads TGTGCCAGCAGCCGGGCGGGCACAGAAGCTTTCTTT. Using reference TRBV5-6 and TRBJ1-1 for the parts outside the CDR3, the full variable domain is DAGVTQSPTHLIKTRGQQVTLRCSPKSGHDTVSWYQQALGQGPQFIFQYYEEEERQRGNFPDRFSGHQFPNYSSELNVNALLLGDSALYLCASSRAGTEAFFGQGTRLTVV.

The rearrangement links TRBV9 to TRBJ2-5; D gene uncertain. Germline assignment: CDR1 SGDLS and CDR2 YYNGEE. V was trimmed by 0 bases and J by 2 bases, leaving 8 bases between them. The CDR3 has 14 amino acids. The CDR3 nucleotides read TGTGCCAGCAGCGTAGGGCAGAAACAAGAGACCCAGTACTTC. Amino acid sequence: CASSVGQKQETQYF.

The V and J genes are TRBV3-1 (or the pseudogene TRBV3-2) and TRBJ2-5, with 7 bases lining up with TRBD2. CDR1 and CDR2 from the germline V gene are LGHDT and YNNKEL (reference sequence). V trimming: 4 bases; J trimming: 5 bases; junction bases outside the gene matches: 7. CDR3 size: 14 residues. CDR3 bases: TGTGCCAGCAGCCGGGAGGGTTCCGTTGAGACCCAGTACTTC. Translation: CASSREGSVETQYF.

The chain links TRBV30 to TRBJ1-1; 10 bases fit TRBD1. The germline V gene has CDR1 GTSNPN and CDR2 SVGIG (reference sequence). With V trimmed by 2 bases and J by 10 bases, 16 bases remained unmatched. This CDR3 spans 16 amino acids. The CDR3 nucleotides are TGTGCCTGGAGTCCACCCGGGACAGGGGCGCGCCGATCAGCTTTCTTT. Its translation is CAWSPPGTGARRSAFF.

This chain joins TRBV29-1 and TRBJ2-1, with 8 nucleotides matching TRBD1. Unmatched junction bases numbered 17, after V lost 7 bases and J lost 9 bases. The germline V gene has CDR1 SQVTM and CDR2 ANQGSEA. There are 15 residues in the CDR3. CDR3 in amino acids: CSGGLQQGVGGEQFF. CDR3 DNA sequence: TGCAGCGGGGGCCTCCAACAGGGGGTTGGGGGTGAGCAGTTCTTC.

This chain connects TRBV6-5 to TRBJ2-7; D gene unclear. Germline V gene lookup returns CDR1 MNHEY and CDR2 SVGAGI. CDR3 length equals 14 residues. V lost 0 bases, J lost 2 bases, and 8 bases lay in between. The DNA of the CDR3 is TGTGCCAGCAGTTACTCGACTTTCACCTACGAGCAGTACTTC. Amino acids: CASSYSTFTYEQYF.

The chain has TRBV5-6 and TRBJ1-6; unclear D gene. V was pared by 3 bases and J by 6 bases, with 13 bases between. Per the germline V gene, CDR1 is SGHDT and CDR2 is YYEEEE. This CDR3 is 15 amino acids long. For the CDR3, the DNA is TGTGCCAGCAGCTCTTTTTTTGTCTTTAATTCACCCCTCCACTTT. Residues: CASSSFFVFNSPLHF.